This TCR beta chain was obtained from a study of beta chain features in type 1 diabetes (dated 2018 in TCRdb). Turning to the overall study: Mean age, gender distribution, total cell number and subset yield did not differ between patients and healthy donors. A total of about 100,000,000 sorted cells were examined across all samples, and RNA yield correlated strongly with the number of cells per subset. In the study, recently diagnosed type 1 diabetes patients and matched healthy donors were compared on the TCRB repertoires of their sorted circulating CD4+ T cell subsets. Regulatory and stem cell-like memory subsets were isolated from only 8 patients and about eight healthy donors, whereas naive and central memory subsets came from all 30 or so donors. Paper-wide results and their limitations: Shorter templates might have been favored by PCR, but patient and control samples were amplified and corrected together, so both groups would have been affected equally by any skew. Because the HLA sub-analyses included only small numbers of individuals, any influence of HLA type on TCRB rearrangement was left unresolved. Patients with type 1 diabetes made fewer insertions and deleted more nucleotides at VDJ recombination sites, implying thymic rearrangement abnormalities. Naive, central memory and regulatory TCRB repertoires appeared more similar among patients than among healthy donors. Sequencing cDNA rather than genomic DNA could over-represent highly expressing activated cells, although activation and CD3 levels did not differ between groups. A moderate but significant shortening of TCRB CDR3 length was observed in type 1 diabetes patients in all four CD4+ subsets.

A single peripheral blood draw of around 120 mL on average was collected from each donor into heparinised tubes. A BD FACSAria II and a panel including CD45RO, CCR7, CD25, CD127, CD95 and CD27 were used to sort naive, central memory, regulatory and stem cell-like memory CD4+ T cells. A purity above 98% was achieved for all sorted populations. PBMCs were separated immediately by Lymphoprep density gradient centrifugation and were stained directly, without being cultured. So that batch effects would be minimized, each experiment stained and sorted samples in pairs, pairing one healthy donor with one patient. The High Capacity cDNA Reverse Transcription Kit was used to reverse transcribe all of the isolated RNA, meaning that expressed TCRB transcripts were what got sequenced. Deep immunoSEQ sequencing was applied to naive, central memory and regulatory T cell samples, giving an average of roughly 3.5 million total reads per sample. After sorted cells were lysed in RLT buffer, RNA was extracted with DNase-treated RNeasy Micro or Mini kits, with the choice depending on cell number. Each cell subset was processed on its own to prevent cross-contamination, while patient and healthy donor samples were processed together. TCRB sequences were amplified from cDNA with the immunoSEQ multiplex PCR, producing 87-bp fragments spanning the CDR3 region. Sequencing of the amplicons was performed on the Illumina HiSeq platform. In the original analysis: PCR bias was computationally corrected using synthetic template baselines, reads within Hamming distance 2 were collapsed, and singletons that could not be merged were discarded. Reads were aligned against IMGT so that V, D and J genes, CDR3 length and insertions or deletions at six rearrangement sites could be assigned. Within each subset, clonotype counts were normalized to sorted cell number, after which true diversity and Gini coefficients were computed with the tcR R package. Repertoire sharing was quantified using the overlap coefficient calculated on TCRB nucleotide sequences. In its TCRdb copy, this immuneACCESS table keeps in-frame sequences only and misses some clones. Where compared with another copy, unresolved V genes explain less than half of these, and the others have no known cause. V, J and clone size reflect that table, while D and trimming were determined from the DNA. The sample data list almost 350,000 clones, and roughly a tenth of these were observed just once. The ten largest clones represent around 1% of the sample.

CDR1 and CDR2 were assigned from the germline V gene as SGHAT and FQNNGV. Trimming takes 5 bases from V and 4 bases from J, and the germline ends sit 14 bases apart. Spanning cysteine to phenylalanine, the CDR3 consists of 14 amino acids. The entry retains the CDR3 DNA only, 42 bases that are in frame from base 1. With respect to this clone: It lacks a known antigen. Nothing much larger sits one base from this clone, and base qualities are not available.

Sequenced sample: central memory CD4+ T cells from blood. Recombination connected TRBV11-2 to TRBJ2-5, and TRBD1 may be the D gene, going by 6 matching bases. The TCR sequence derives from a man aged 30 to 45 with type 1 diabetes. The CDR3 corresponds to CASSANRERETQYF. The DNA is as follows: TGTGCCAGCAGCGCTAACAGGGAAAGAGAGACCCAGTACTTC.